The 11 T cell receptor beta chains below all came from one sample that was sequenced in a study of T cells in women clearing cervical HPV infection. The assay was immunoSEQ multiplex PCR, and TCRdb's table has in-frame clones only and misses some. In all, the sample yields about 23,000 clones. The sequencing input was blood buffy coat. The receptors originated from a woman between 18 and 69 years old with a cervical HPV16 infection that either progressed to CIN3+ or cleared (not recorded which).

Details on this clone: The read terminates 3 residues before the CDR3 end, so the remaining end is supplied by the germline J gene. The chain combines TRBV5-1 with TRBJ1-2, with 7 bases fitting TRBD1. The junction had 1 base not matched to a gene; V was cut back by 3 bases and J by 5 bases. CDR1 is SGHRS, CDR2 YFSETQ, per germline. The CDR3 has 12 residues. CDR3 DNA (partial): TGCGCCAGCAGCTGGGACAGATATGGC. It encodes CASSWDRYG. The full CDR3 protein reads CASSWDRYGYTF.

Comments on this clone: The DNA ends 3 residues before the CDR3 does, and the rest of the CDR3 is filled in from the germline J gene. The chain couples TRBV5-1 to TRBJ1-6, with D unclear. Germline lookup yields CDR1 SGHRS and CDR2 YFSETQ. Trimming cost V 4 bases and J 6 bases, with 5 bases left between them. The CDR3 is made up of 12 amino acids. The DNA read from the CDR3 is TGCGCCAGCAGCCGCGGTAATTCACCC. Protein product: CASSRGNSP. The full CDR3 protein reads CASSRGNSPLHF.

Remarks on this clone: The read halts 3 residues ahead of the CDR3 end, with the missing end drawn from the germline J gene. This chain connects TRBV27 to TRBJ2-7; 9 bases align to TRBD2. There are 15 residues in the CDR3. Trimming took 3 bases from V and 1 from J; bases not matched to a gene: 4. From germline, CDR1 is MNHEY and CDR2 SMNVEV (reference sequence). The CDR3 region is CASSFLAGVSYEQYF. CDR3 bases read: TGTGCCAGCAGTTTTTTAGCGGGAGTGTCCTACGAG.

Considering frequency, this clone is medium-sized (0.01 to 0.1%). The read ends 3 residues before the CDR3 terminus; that terminus is restored from the germline J gene. The chain couples TRBV19 to TRBJ1-4, with unresolved D. With 4 bases removed from V and 3 bases from J, the gap between germline ends came to 9 bases. The V gene's germline CDR1 is LNHDA and CDR2 SQIVND (reference sequence). This CDR3 has 14 amino acids. This CDR3 is CASSNWAANEKLFF. CDR3 bases read: TGTGCCAGTAGTAATTGGGCAGCTAATGAAAAA.

About this clone: The junction departs from germline at one end; a sequencing error may be responsible. The sequenced fragment ends 3 residues before the CDR3 boundary, so the rest is inferred from the germline J gene. This sequence joins TRBV7-7 and TRBJ2-7, with D perhaps matching TRBD1 (7 bases). Germline V gives CDR1 SSHAT, CDR2 FNYEAQ (reference sequence). The CDR3 contains 13 residues. CDR3 region: CASSSGQRDEQYF. CDR3 DNA (partial): TGTGCTAGCAGTTCGGGACAGCGGGACGAG. Using reference TRBV7-7 and TRBJ2-7 for the parts outside the CDR3, the full variable domain is GAGVSQSPRYKVTKRGQDVTLRCDPISSHATLYWYQQALGQGPEFLTYFNYEAQPDKSGLPSDRFSAERPEGSISTLTIQRTEQRDSAMYRCASSSGQRDEQYFGPGTRLTVT.

As for this clone: With the read ending 3 residues before the CDR3 end, the germline J gene is used to fill in that end. The chain combines TRBV5-1 with TRBJ2-1, with D possibly TRBD2 on 5 matching bases. Germline V gene sequence: CDR1 SGHRS, CDR2 YFSETQ. V lost 3 bases, J lost 0 bases, and 16 bases lay in between. The CDR3 runs to 17 residues. The chain's CDR3 is CASSSRSSSSSYNEQFF. CDR3 bases read: TGCGCCAGCAGCTCCCGGTCTAGCTCTTCCTCCTACAATGAG.

CDR3 bases read: TGCGCCAGCAGAGTAGAGTTCAGGGGTACCTACAGGTTCGATGAG. Residues: CASRVEFRGTYRFDE. The full CDR3 protein reads CASRVEFRGTYRFDEQFF. The V and J genes are TRBV10-1 and TRBJ2-1; a possible D gene is TRBD1 (6 bases). The read falls 3 residues short of the CDR3 end, and the missing part is taken from the germline J gene. The V and J ends lost 6 bases and 8 bases respectively, with 29 bases between them. Germline loops: CDR1 WNHNN, CDR2 SYGVQD (reference sequence). CDR3 length: 18 residues.

For this clone: The observed sequence ends 3 residues before the CDR3 terminus, with the missing tail filled in from the germline J gene. This chain links TRBV11-2 with TRBJ2-2; TRBD2 is a possible D gene (6 bases). The CDR3 has 13 amino acids. Per the germline V gene, CDR1 is SGHAT and CDR2 is FQNNGV. The CDR3 DNA, read in part, is TGTGCCAGCAGCACCCAGAGGGCGGGGAGG. It specifies CASSTQRAGR. Given in full, the CDR3 is CASSTQRAGRLFF.

For this clone: The CDR3 is cut off 3 residues early in the read; its end comes from the germline J gene. This chain uses TRBV30 with TRBJ2-3; D remains ambiguous. V was clipped by 0 bases and J by 0 bases, with 13 bases between them. The CDR3 has 16 residues. Germline values: CDR1 GTSNPN, CDR2 SVGIG (reference sequence). The CDR3 bases that were read are TGTGCCTGGAGTGTTGGGCTGACCTCCAGCACAGATACG. This translates into CAWSVGLTSSTDT. The complete CDR3 sequence is CAWSVGLTSSTDTQYF.

Turning to this clone: The read comes to an end 3 residues before the CDR3 does, leaving the germline J gene to fill in the end. V gene TRBV5-6 combines with J gene TRBJ1-3; no reliable D call. The V end lost 0 bases, the J end lost 4 bases, and 11 bases lay between the germline ends. The CDR3 spans 15 residues. Germline lookup yields CDR1 SGHDT and CDR2 YYEEEE. Partial CDR3 DNA: TGTGCCAGCAGCTTGGTCGCCAGTCCCGGAAACACC. Protein product: CASSLVASPGNT. The whole CDR3 region reads CASSLVASPGNTIYF.

Note on this clone: The read falls 3 residues short of the CDR3 end, and the missing part is taken from the germline J gene. This same CDR3 is encoded by further DNA sequences in the sample. The V call is TRBV2, the J call TRBJ1-1; D not certain. The CDR3 runs to 13 residues. V was trimmed by 5 bases and J by 2 bases, leaving 9 bases between them. CDR1 is SNHLY, CDR2 FYNNEI, per germline. Partial CDR3 DNA: TGTGCCAGCAGTCCTGGGCCCAACACTGAA. It translates to CASSPGPNTE. The full CDR3 sequence reads CASSPGPNTEAFF.